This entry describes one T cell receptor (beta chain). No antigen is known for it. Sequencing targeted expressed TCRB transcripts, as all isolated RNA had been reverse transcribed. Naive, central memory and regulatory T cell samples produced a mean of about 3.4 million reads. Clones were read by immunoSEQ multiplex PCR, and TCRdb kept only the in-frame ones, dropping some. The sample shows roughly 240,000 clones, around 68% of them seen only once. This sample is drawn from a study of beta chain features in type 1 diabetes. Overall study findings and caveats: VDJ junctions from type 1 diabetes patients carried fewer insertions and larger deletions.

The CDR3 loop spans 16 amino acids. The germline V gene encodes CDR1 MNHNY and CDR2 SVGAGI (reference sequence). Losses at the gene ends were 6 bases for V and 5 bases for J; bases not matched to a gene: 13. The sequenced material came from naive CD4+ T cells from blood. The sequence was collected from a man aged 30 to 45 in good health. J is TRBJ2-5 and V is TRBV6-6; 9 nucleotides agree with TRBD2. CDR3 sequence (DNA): TGTGCCAGCAGCCAGCTAGCGGGGCCCCAAAGGGAGACCCAGTACTTC. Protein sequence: CASSQLAGPQRETQYF.